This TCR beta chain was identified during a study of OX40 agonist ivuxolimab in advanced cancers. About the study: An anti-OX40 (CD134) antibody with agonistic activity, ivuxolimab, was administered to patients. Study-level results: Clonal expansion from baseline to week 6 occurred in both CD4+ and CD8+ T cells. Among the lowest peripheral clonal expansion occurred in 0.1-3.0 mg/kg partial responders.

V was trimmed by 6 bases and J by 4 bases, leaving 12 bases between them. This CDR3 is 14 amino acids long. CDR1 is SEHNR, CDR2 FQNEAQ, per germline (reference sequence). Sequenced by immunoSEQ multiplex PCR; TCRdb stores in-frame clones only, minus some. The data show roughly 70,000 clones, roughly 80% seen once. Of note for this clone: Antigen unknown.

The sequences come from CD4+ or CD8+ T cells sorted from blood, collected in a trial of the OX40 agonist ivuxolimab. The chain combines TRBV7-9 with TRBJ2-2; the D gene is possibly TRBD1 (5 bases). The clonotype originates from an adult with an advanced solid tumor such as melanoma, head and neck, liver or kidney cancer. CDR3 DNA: TGTGCCAGCAGGGAAATAGGGGTCACCGGGGAGCTGTTTTTT. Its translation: CASREIGVTGELFF.